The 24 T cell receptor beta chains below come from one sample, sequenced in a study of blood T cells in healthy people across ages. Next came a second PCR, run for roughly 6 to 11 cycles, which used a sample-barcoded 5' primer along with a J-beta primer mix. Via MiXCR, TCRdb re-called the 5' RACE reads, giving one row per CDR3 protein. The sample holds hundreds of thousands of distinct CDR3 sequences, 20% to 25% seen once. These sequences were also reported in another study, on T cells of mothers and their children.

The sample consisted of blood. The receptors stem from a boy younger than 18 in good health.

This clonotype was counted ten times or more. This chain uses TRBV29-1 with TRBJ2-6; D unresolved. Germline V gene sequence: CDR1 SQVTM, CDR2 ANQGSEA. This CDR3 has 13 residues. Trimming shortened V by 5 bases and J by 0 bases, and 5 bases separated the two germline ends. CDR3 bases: TGCAGCGTTCAGATCTCTGGGGCCAACGTCCTGACTTTC. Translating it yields CSVQISGANVLTF.

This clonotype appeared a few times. CDR3 coding DNA: TGCGCCAGCAGCTTGGTGGACAGGGGATACACTGAAGCTTTCTTT. The encoded protein is CASSLVDRGYTEAFF. The V gene is TRBV5-1, the J gene TRBJ1-1; TRBD1 matches at 9 bases. The V segment lost 0 bases and the J segment 3 bases; nucleotides outside the gene matches: 3. Germline V gene data show CDR1 as SGHRS and CDR2 as YFSETQ. The CDR3 is 15 residues long.

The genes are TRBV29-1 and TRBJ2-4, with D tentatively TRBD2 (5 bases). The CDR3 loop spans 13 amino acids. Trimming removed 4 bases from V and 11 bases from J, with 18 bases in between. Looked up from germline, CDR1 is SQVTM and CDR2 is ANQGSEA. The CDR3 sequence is CSVVSADGGVQYF. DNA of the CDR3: TGCAGCGTTGTCTCCGCGGATGGAGGAGTTCAGTACTTC.

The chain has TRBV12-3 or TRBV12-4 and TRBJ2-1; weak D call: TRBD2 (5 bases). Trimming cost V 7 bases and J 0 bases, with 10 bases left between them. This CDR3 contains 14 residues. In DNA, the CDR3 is TGTGCCAGCAATTTCGGGGACTCCTACAATGAGCAGTTCTTC. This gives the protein CASNFGDSYNEQFF.

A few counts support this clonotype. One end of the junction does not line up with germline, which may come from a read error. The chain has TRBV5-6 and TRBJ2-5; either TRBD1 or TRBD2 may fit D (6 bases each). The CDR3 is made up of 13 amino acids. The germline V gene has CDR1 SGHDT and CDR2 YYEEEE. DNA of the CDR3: TGTGCCAGCAGCTTGTCCAGGGGCGGGGCAGGGTTCTTC. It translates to CASSLSRGGAGFF. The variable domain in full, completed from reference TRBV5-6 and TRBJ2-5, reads DAGVTQSPTHLIKTRGQQVTLRCSPKSGHDTVSWYQQALGQGPQFIFQYYEEEERQRGNFPDRFSGHQFPNYSSELNVNALLLGDSALYLCASSLSRGGAGFFGPGTRLLVL.

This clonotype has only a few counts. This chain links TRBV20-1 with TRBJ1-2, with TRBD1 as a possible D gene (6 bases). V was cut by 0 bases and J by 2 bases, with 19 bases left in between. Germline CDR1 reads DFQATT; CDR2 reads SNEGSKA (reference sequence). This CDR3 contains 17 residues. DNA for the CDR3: TGCAGTGCTAGAGATGAGTTGTATGGGGGCCCGAACTATGGCTACACCTTC. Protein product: CSARDELYGGPNYGYTF.

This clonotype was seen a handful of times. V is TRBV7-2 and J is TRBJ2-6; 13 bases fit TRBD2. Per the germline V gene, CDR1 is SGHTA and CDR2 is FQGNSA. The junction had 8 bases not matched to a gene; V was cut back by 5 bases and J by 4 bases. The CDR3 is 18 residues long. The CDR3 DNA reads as TGTGCCAGCAGCCCCAGACTAGCGGGGGGCGCGGGGGCCAACGTCCTGACTTTC. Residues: CASSPRLAGGAGANVLTF.

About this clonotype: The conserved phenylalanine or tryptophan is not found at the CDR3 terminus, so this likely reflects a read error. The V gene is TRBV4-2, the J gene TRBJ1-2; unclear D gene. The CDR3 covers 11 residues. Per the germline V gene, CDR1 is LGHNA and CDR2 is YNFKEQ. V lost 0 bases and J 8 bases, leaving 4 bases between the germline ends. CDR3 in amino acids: CASSQDGGYTL. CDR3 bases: TGTGCCAGCAGCCAAGATGGGGGCTACACCCTC.

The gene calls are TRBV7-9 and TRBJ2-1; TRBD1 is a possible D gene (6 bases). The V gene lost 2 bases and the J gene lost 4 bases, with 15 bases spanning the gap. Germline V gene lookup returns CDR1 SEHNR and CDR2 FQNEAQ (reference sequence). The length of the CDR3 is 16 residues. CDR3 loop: CASSLPPRGMYNEQFF. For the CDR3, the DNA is TGTGCCAGCAGCTTACCCCCTAGGGGGATGTACAATGAGCAGTTCTTC.

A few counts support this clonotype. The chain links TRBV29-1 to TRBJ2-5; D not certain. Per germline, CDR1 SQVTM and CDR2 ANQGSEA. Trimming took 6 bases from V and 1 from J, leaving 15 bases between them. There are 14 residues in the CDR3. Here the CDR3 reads CSVQPNGLQETQYF. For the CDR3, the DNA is TGCAGCGTCCAACCCAACGGGCTCCAAGAGACCCAGTACTTC.

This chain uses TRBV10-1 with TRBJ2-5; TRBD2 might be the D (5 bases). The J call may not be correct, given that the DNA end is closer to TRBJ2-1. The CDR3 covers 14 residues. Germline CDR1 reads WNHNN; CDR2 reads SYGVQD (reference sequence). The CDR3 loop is CATPFYVGVDEQFF. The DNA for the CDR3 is TGCGCCACCCCGTTCTATGTGGGAGTGGATGAGCAGTTCTTC.

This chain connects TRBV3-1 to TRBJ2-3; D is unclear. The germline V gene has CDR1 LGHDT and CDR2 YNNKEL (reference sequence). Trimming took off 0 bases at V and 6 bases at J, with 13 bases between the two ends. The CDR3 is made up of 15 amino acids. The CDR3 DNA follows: TGTGCCAGCAGCCAAGACCCCTCATTATGGGATACGCAGTATTTT. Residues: CASSQDPSLWDTQYF.

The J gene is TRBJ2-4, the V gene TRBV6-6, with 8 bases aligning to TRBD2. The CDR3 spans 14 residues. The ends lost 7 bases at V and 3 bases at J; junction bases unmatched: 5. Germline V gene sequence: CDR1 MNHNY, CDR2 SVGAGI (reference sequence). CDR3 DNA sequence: TGTGCCAGCACCTTAGCGGGACTCAAAAACATTCAGTACTTC. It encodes CASTLAGLKNIQYF.

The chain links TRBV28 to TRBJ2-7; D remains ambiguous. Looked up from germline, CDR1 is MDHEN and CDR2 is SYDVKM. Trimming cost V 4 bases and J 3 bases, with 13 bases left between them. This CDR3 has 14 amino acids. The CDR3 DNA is TGTGCCAGCAGTTCGTTCGGCACACTCTACGAGCAGTACTTC. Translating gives CASSSFGTLYEQYF. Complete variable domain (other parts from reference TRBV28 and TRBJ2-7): DVKVTQSSRYLVKRTGEKVFLECVQDMDHENMFWYRQDPGLGLRLIYFSYDVKMKEKGDIPEGYSVSREKKERFSLILESASTNQTSMYLCASSSFGTLYEQYFGPGTRLTVT.

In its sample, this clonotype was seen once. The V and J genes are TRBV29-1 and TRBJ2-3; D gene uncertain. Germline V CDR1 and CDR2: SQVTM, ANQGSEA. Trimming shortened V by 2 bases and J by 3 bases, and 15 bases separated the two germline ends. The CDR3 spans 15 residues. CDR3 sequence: CSVEIYPLRTDTQYF. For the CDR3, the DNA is TGCAGCGTTGAAATCTACCCCCTAAGGACAGATACGCAGTATTTT.

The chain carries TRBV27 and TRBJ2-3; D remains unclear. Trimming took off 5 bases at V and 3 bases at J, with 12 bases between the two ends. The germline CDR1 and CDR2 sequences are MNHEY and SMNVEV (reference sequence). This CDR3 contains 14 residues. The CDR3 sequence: CASSPGPRTDTQYF. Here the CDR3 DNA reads TGTGCCAGCAGTCCCGGGCCGAGGACAGATACGCAGTATTTT.

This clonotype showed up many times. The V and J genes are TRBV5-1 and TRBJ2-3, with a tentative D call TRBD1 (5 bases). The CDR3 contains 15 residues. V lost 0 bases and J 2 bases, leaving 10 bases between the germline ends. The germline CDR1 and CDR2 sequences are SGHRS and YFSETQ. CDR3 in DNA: TGCGCCAGCAGCTTGGGACAGAGAGACACAGATACGCAGTATTTT. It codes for CASSLGQRDTDTQYF.

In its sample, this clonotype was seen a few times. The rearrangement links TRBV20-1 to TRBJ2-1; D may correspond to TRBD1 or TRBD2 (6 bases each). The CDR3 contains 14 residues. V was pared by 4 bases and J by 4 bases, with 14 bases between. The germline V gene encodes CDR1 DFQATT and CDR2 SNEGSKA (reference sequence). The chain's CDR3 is CSAKEGGLYNEQFF. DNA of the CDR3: TGCAGTGCTAAGGAGGGGGGTCTGTACAATGAGCAGTTCTTC.

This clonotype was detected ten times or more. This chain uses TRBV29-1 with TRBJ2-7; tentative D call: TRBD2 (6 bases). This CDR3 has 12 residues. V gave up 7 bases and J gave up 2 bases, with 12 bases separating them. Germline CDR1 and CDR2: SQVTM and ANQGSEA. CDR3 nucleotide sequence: TGCAGCGCCGGGACTTCCACCTACGAGCAGTACTTC. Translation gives CSAGTSTYEQYF.

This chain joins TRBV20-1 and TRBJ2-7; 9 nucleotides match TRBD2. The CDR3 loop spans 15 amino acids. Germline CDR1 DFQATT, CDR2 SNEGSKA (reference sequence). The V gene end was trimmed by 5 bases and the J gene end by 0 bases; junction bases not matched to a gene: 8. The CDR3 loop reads CSALLAGKSSYEQYF. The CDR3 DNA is TGCAGTGCTTTACTAGCGGGCAAGAGCTCCTACGAGCAGTACTTC.

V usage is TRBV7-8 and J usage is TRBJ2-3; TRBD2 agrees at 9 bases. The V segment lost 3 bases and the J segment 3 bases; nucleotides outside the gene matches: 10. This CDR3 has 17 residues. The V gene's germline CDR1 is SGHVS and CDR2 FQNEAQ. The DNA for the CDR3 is TGTGCCAGCAGCTTGATAGCGGGAGTTACGGGAACAGATACGCAGTATTTT. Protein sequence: CASSLIAGVTGTDTQYF.

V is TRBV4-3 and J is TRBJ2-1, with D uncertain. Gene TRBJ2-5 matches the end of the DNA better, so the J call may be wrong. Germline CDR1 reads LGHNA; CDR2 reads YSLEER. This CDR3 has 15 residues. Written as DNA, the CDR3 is TGCGCCAGCAGCCAAGATGTGGCCGTCTGGGAGACCCAGTACTTC. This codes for CASSQDVAVWETQYF.

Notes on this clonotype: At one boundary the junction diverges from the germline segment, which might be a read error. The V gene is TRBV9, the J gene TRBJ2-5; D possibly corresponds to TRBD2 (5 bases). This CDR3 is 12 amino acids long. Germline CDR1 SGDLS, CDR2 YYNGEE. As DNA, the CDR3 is TGTGCCAGCAGCGTTACGGTCTCTGAGCGGTTCTTC. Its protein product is CASSVTVSERFF.

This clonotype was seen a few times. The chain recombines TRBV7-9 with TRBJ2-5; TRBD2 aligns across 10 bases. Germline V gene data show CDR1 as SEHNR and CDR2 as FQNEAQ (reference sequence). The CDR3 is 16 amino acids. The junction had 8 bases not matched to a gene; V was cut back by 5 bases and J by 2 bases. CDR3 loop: CASSTTLAGGQETQYF. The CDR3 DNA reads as TGTGCCAGCAGCACCACTTTAGCGGGGGGACAAGAGACCCAGTACTTC.